This is a list of T cell receptor beta chains from one sample in a study of T cell responses to AZD1222 COVID-19 vaccine. Measured with immunoSEQ multiplex PCR; TCRdb has only the in-frame clones, and not every one. The sample holds about 130,000 clones; approximately 91% are singletons and the top ten take roughly 6.3%. Sequencing was performed on peripheral blood, taken on day 0 of AZD1222 vaccination. The receptors derive from an adult in good health. Each CDR3 is given with its conserved first and last residue. Each record gives: V gene, J gene, D gene, clone size, CDR3 DNA, CDR3 protein. The D gene is left open where the match is weak. Not every row has a clone size; where given, it reads once, few, many or a size class.

V: TRBV7-7; J: TRBJ2-5; D: TRBD1; size: NA; DNA: TGTGCTAGCAGCTTGACAGGGGGAGGTGTCGAGACCCAGTACTTC; CDR3: CASSLTGGGVETQYF
V: TRBV6-5; J: TRBJ2-7; D: NA; size: once; DNA: TGTGCCAGCAGGCCGGGACTCTCCCTTTACGAGCAGTACTTC; CDR3: CASRPGLSLYEQYF
V: TRBV3-1/TRBV3-2; J: TRBJ2-7; D: NA; size: NA; DNA: TGTGCCAGCAGCCAAGACCACCATCACGAGGGCTCTTATAGCTCCTACGAGCAGTACTTC; CDR3: CASSQDHHHEGSYSSYEQYF
V: TRBV7-9; J: TRBJ1-1; D: NA; size: once; DNA: TGTGCCAGCAGCCAGGCCCCGGCTTTCTTT; CDR3: CASSQAPAFF
V: TRBV5-1; J: TRBJ2-4; D: NA; size: NA; DNA: TGCGCCAGCAGCTTCGGGGCCGCCAAAAACATTCAGTACTTC; CDR3: CASSFGAAKNIQYF
V: TRBV5-1; J: TRBJ1-6; D: NA; size: NA; DNA: TGCGCCAGCAGCTTGGATACAGGGCGTAAGGGTTCACCCCTCCACTTT; CDR3: CASSLDTGRKGSPLHF
V: TRBV7-2; J: TRBJ1-2; D: NA; size: NA; DNA: TGTGCCAGCAGCTCCCCGGGGGAGAGACTTAACTATGGCTACACCTTC; CDR3: CASSSPGERLNYGYTF
V: TRBV2; J: TRBJ1-4; D: TRBD1; size: NA; DNA: TGTGCCAGCAGAGCCCCGGGACAGGGGGGAGAAAAACTGTTTTTT; CDR3: CASRAPGQGGEKLFF
V: TRBV12-3/TRBV12-4; J: TRBJ1-2; D: NA; size: once; DNA: TGTGCCAGCAGTTTAGACAGGTCCTATGGCTACACCTTC; CDR3: CASSLDRSYGYTF
V: TRBV5-3; J: TRBJ1-3; D: NA; size: NA; DNA: TGTGCCAGCAAATACAGGGCAACCTCTGGAAACACCATATATTTT; CDR3: CASKYRATSGNTIYF
V: TRBV27; J: TRBJ2-1; D: NA; size: NA; DNA: TGTGCCAGCAGATCGTTAGGGGGGACCACCTACAATGAGCAGTTCTTC; CDR3: CASRSLGGTTYNEQFF
V: TRBV6-2/TRBV6-3; J: TRBJ2-7; D: NA; size: once; DNA: TGTGCCAGCAGTTACGTCGGGGGAACTGGAAACGAGCAGTACTTC; CDR3: CASSYVGGTGNEQYF
V: TRBV19; J: TRBJ2-7; D: TRBD1; size: NA; DNA: TGTGCCAGTAGGCCCCGGGACAGAGCCTACGAGCAGTACTTC; CDR3: CASRPRDRAYEQYF
V: TRBV5-6; J: TRBJ1-4; D: NA; size: NA; DNA: TGTGCCAGCAGCTTGGGAGGGACAAGCCATGAAAAACTGTTTTTT; CDR3: CASSLGGTSHEKLFF
V: TRBV2; J: TRBJ1-5; D: NA; size: NA; DNA: TGTGCCAGCAAGAGGCAGCAAAATCAGCCCCAGCATTTT; CDR3: CASKRQQNQPQHF
V: TRBV30; J: TRBJ1-4; D: NA; size: once; DNA: TGTGCCTGGAGTGTACTGAAAGGCCATGAAAAACTGTTTTTT; CDR3: CAWSVLKGHEKLFF
V: TRBV16; J: TRBJ1-2; D: NA; size: NA; DNA: TGTGCCAGCAGCCAATCGACAGAAGCTAAGGGCTACACCTTC; CDR3: CASSQSTEAKGYTF
V: TRBV5-1; J: TRBJ1-1; D: TRBD1; size: NA; DNA: TGCGCCAGCAGCCCAGGGGACAGGTCCATGAACACTGAAGCTTTCTTT; CDR3: CASSPGDRSMNTEAFF
V: TRBV7-6; J: TRBJ1-3; D: NA; size: NA; DNA: TGTGCCAGCAGCCCCAGTGGCGACAGCTACTCTGGAAACACCATATATTTT; CDR3: CASSPSGDSYSGNTIYF
V: TRBV19; J: TRBJ2-6; D: NA; size: NA; DNA: TGTGCCAGTATATCGGGCAGGGCTGGGGCCAACGTCCTGACTTTC; CDR3: CASISGRAGANVLTF
V: TRBV6-4; J: TRBJ2-7; D: NA; size: NA; DNA: TGTGCCAGCATCGTGGCAGAGCAGTACTTC; CDR3: CASIVAEQYF
V: TRBV13; J: TRBJ1-3; D: TRBD1; size: NA; DNA: TGTGCCAGCAGGCCCGCTTCGACAGGGATGGGAAACACCATATATTTT; CDR3: CASRPASTGMGNTIYF
V: TRBV19; J: TRBJ1-5; D: NA; size: NA; DNA: TGTGCCAGTAGTATAGGGCAGGGGCAGCCCCAGCATTTT; CDR3: CASSIGQGQPQHF
V: TRBV19; J: TRBJ1-5; D: NA; size: NA; DNA: TGTGCCAGTAGTATCGTTGGCAATCAGCCCCAGCATTTT; CDR3: CASSIVGNQPQHF
V: TRBV30; J: TRBJ2-3; D: NA; size: NA; DNA: TGTGCCTGGAGTGTACTTGGCACAGATACGCAGTATTTT; CDR3: CAWSVLGTDTQYF
V: TRBV6-5; J: TRBJ2-1; D: TRBD2; size: NA; DNA: TGTGCCAGCGTCCTCGCTAGCGGGGGGAACAATGAGCAGTTCTTC; CDR3: CASVLASGGNNEQFF
V: TRBV7-2; J: TRBJ2-1; D: TRBD2; size: NA; DNA: TGTGCCAGCACCCAAGGACTAGCGGGGGCTTTCTACAATGAGCAGTTCTTC; CDR3: CASTQGLAGAFYNEQFF
V: TRBV5-1; J: TRBJ2-7; D: NA; size: NA; DNA: TGCGCCAGCAGCTTGGCCGGCCCAGACCAGCCCTACGAGCAGTACTTC; CDR3: CASSLAGPDQPYEQYF
V: TRBV3-1/TRBV3-2; J: TRBJ1-1; D: NA; size: once; DNA: TGTGCCAGCAGCCAATTGCGGATGAACACTGAAGCTTTCTTT; CDR3: CASSQLRMNTEAFF
V: TRBV11-2; J: TRBJ2-1; D: TRBD1; size: NA; DNA: TGTGCCAGCAGCTTAGGATGGAGACAGGGCACCTACAATGAGCAGTTCTTC; CDR3: CASSLGWRQGTYNEQFF
V: TRBV9; J: TRBJ2-3; D: NA; size: NA; DNA: TGTGCCAGCAGCGTAGCGGGCCGCACAGATACGCAGTATTTT; CDR3: CASSVAGRTDTQYF
V: TRBV11-1; J: TRBJ2-3; D: NA; size: NA; DNA: TGTGCCAGCAGCTTAAATCCAGATACGCAGTATTTT; CDR3: CASSLNPDTQYF
V: TRBV5-1; J: TRBJ2-3; D: TRBD2; size: NA; DNA: TGCGCCAGCAGCTTGACTAGCGGCCCTAGCACAGATACGCAGTATTTT; CDR3: CASSLTSGPSTDTQYF
V: TRBV18; J: TRBJ1-3; D: NA; size: NA; DNA: TGTGCCAGCTCGGTACAAACAGGGCTGTCTGGAAACACCATATATTTT; CDR3: CASSVQTGLSGNTIYF
V: TRBV29-1; J: TRBJ2-7; D: TRBD1; size: NA; DNA: TGCAGCGTTGAAGGAGGGGGCAGGTCCTACGAGCAGTACTTC; CDR3: CSVEGGGRSYEQYF
V: TRBV4-1; J: TRBJ2-3; D: NA; size: NA; DNA: TGCGCCAGCAGCCAAGTGGACGCAGATACGCAGTATTTT; CDR3: CASSQVDADTQYF
V: TRBV5-4; J: TRBJ1-1; D: NA; size: NA; DNA: TGTGCCAGCAGCTCCTCAACAAGAAACACTGAAGCTTTCTTT; CDR3: CASSSSTRNTEAFF
V: TRBV6-5; J: TRBJ1-1; D: NA; size: once; DNA: TGTGCCAGCAGTCGCGGGGGGAACACTGAAGCTTTCTTT; CDR3: CASSRGGNTEAFF
V: TRBV27; J: TRBJ2-7; D: NA; size: NA; DNA: TGTGCCAGCAGTTTAGGATGGGGGAGGAGGGACTACGAGCAGTACTTC; CDR3: CASSLGWGRRDYEQYF
V: TRBV12-3/TRBV12-4; J: TRBJ1-6; D: NA; size: NA; DNA: TGTGCCAGCAGTTTGTCATATTCACCCCTCCACTTT; CDR3: CASSLSYSPLHF
V: TRBV13; J: TRBJ2-3; D: NA; size: NA; DNA: TGTGCCAGCAGCTTAGTCGGGATCGTGGGGACTAGCACAGATACGCAGTATTTT; CDR3: CASSLVGIVGTSTDTQYF
V: TRBV3-1/TRBV3-2; J: TRBJ1-2; D: NA; size: NA; DNA: TGTGCCAGCAGCCAAGCCGGGACCCGGTTTATTGGCTACACCTTC; CDR3: CASSQAGTRFIGYTF
V: TRBV5-6; J: TRBJ1-3; D: NA; size: once; DNA: TGTGCCAGCAGCTTGATGGGGAGCAGTTATTCTGGAAACACCATATATTTT; CDR3: CASSLMGSSYSGNTIYF
V: TRBV18; J: TRBJ1-2; D: NA; size: NA; DNA: TGTGCCAGCTCACCATCATCAGCTAACTATGGCTACACCTTC; CDR3: CASSPSSANYGYTF
V: TRBV11-3; J: TRBJ2-5; D: TRBD1; size: NA; DNA: TGTGCCAGCAGCTTAGGAGGGGACAGGGTAGAGACCCAGTACTTC; CDR3: CASSLGGDRVETQYF
V: TRBV9; J: TRBJ1-2; D: TRBD1; size: NA; DNA: TGTGCCAGCAGCGTGGGGGACAGGGTAGGGTATGGCTACACCTTC; CDR3: CASSVGDRVGYGYTF
V: TRBV3-1/TRBV3-2; J: TRBJ1-6; D: TRBD1; size: NA; DNA: TGTGCCAGCAGCCGGGACAGTTATTCACCCCTCCACTTT; CDR3: CASSRDSYSPLHF
V: TRBV19; J: TRBJ2-3; D: TRBD1; size: NA; DNA: TGTGCCAGTCAGGGACAGGGGGTTTACACAGATACGCAGTATTTT; CDR3: CASQGQGVYTDTQYF
V: TRBV5-1; J: TRBJ2-7; D: NA; size: NA; DNA: TGCGCCAGCAGCTTGATTGGTGTCACGTCCTACGAGCAGTACTTC; CDR3: CASSLIGVTSYEQYF
V: TRBV2; J: TRBJ2-5; D: NA; size: NA; DNA: TGTGCCAGCAGCCTGGAGTCTCGCCCCCAAGAGACCCAGTACTTC; CDR3: CASSLESRPQETQYF
V: TRBV5-1; J: TRBJ2-2; D: NA; size: NA; DNA: TGCGCCAGCAGCTTGCGGCCAGACACCGGGGAGCTGTTTTTT; CDR3: CASSLRPDTGELFF
V: TRBV4-3; J: TRBJ1-3; D: NA; size: NA; DNA: TGCGCCAGCAGCCTCGAGACAGGAGGGGGAAACACCATATATTTT; CDR3: CASSLETGGGNTIYF